The 20 T cell receptor beta chains below all came from one sample that was sequenced in a study of cytomegalovirus exposure and HLA in healthy donors. Amplification used 60 Vbeta primers and 13 Jbeta primers. The repertoire was sequenced with immunoSEQ multiplex PCR; TCRdb's copy has only in-frame clones and lacks some. The sample includes 85,000 to 130,000 clones, about 9.4% of them seen just once. Sequences were obtained from PBMCs. The receptors stem from a man aged 40-49 years in good health and CMV-seropositive.

The chain has TRBV5-1 and TRBJ2-3; tentatively, D is TRBD1 (5 bases). Germline V gives CDR1 SGHRS, CDR2 YFSETQ. V dropped 2 bases and J dropped 6 bases, with 16 bases sitting between them. CDR3 length: 15 residues. CDR3 nucleotide sequence: TGCGCCAGCAGCTTAACCGCAGGGAAGTTGGATACGCAGTATTTT. Its protein is CASSLTAGKLDTQYF.

This clone has more than one count but fewer than ten. V is TRBV4-1 and J is TRBJ2-2, with a weak D call TRBD2 (6 bases). V dropped 4 bases and J dropped 0 bases, with 12 bases sitting between them. Germline V gives CDR1 MGHRA, CDR2 YSYEKL. The CDR3 extends over 16 amino acids. In nucleotides, the CDR3 is TGCGCCAGCAGCCCCCGACGGGAGACGAACACCGGGGAGCTGTTTTTT. This codes for CASSPRRETNTGELFF.

This clone was seen a few times. J is TRBJ2-7 and V is TRBV21-1; no check of the table's D call, TRBD1, against the DNA was made. TRBV21-1 is listed as a pseudogene. The CDR3 spans 15 residues. The CDR3 reads CASSKFGTYTYEQYF. The CDR3 nucleotides read TGTGCCAGCAGCAAGTTCGGGACATATACCTACGAGCAGTACTTC.

This clone has at least ten counts. The rearrangement links TRBV5-6 to TRBJ1-4, with D maybe TRBD1 (5 bases). V shed 6 bases and J shed 4 bases, with 22 bases lying between them. Looked up from germline, CDR1 is SGHDT and CDR2 is YYEEEE. The CDR3 runs to 17 residues. This chain's CDR3 is CASTYAGRSGRNEKLFF. The CDR3 coding sequence is TGTGCCAGCACCTATGCGGGACGTTCAGGGCGTAATGAAAAACTGTTTTTT.

This clone was counted only a few times. The CDR3 coding sequence is TGCGCCAGCAGCCAAGCAGGACAGGGTTTTAATGAAAAACTGTTTTTT. As protein: CASSQAGQGFNEKLFF. The rearrangement joins TRBV4-1 to TRBJ1-4; 8 nucleotides align to TRBD1. The CDR3 runs to 16 residues. V was clipped by 1 base and J by 4 bases; unmatched bases: 5. CDR1 and CDR2 from the germline V gene are MGHRA and YSYEKL.

This clone has more than one count but fewer than ten. V is TRBV15 and J is TRBJ2-7, with 8 positions matching TRBD2. There are 15 residues in the CDR3. V shed 0 bases and J 1 base; nucleotides not matched to a gene: 2. CDR1 LNHNV and CDR2 YYDKDF come from the germline V gene (reference sequence). Here the CDR3 DNA reads TGTGCCACCAGCAGAGATACGGGAGGGTCCTACGAGCAGTACTTC. It codes for CATSRDTGGSYEQYF.

The table lists this clone with a few counts. This sequence joins TRBV7-3 and TRBJ2-1; TRBD2 is a possible D gene (6 bases). V lost 2 bases and J lost 8, with 13 bases in between. The CDR3 has 14 residues. The germline gives CDR1 SGHTA, CDR2 FQGTGA. This CDR3 reads CASSLGRDYHEQFF. The CDR3 DNA sequence: TGTGCCAGCAGCTTAGGGCGGGATTACCATGAGCAGTTCTTC. Full variable domain (remainder filled in from reference TRBV7-3 and TRBJ2-1): GAGVSQTPSNKVTEKGKYVELRCDPISGHTALYWYRQSLGQGPEFLIYFQGTGAADDSGLPNDRFFAVRPEGSVSTLKIQRTERGDSAVYLCASSLGRDYHEQFFGPGTRLTVL.

The chain uses TRBV18 and TRBJ2-1; 7 positions match TRBD1. V shed 2 bases and J 6 bases; nucleotides not matched to a gene: 10. Germline V gene sequence: CDR1 KGHSH, CDR2 LQKENI. The CDR3 sequence is 16 residues long. The CDR3 DNA reads TGTGCCAGCTCACCAACTGACAGGGTGTCTAGCAATGAGCAGTTCTTC. It specifies CASSPTDRVSSNEQFF.

The V and J genes are TRBV29-1 and TRBJ2-5; D might be TRBD2 (5 bases). Germline loops: CDR1 SQVTM, CDR2 ANQGSEA. The CDR3 is made up of 13 amino acids. Trimming took 7 bases from V and 2 from J, leaving 14 bases between them. In DNA form, the CDR3 reads TGCAGCGCCGAGCGGCCGATACAAGAGACCCAGTACTTC. As protein: CSAERPIQETQYF.

The chain combines TRBV4-1 with TRBJ1-3; tentatively, D is TRBD1 (6 bases). V lost 6 bases, J lost 9 bases, and 12 bases lay in between. The CDR3 runs to 12 residues. Germline V gene sequence: CDR1 MGHRA, CDR2 YSYEKL. CDR3 bases: TGCGCCAGCAGAAAATTAGGGGGCACCATATATTTT. Translation gives CASRKLGGTIYF.

A few counts support this clone. The V gene is TRBV4-3, the J gene TRBJ2-1; D unresolved. CDR3 length: 14 amino acids. The germline CDR1 and CDR2 sequences are LGHNA and YSLEER. The ends were cut back, 0 bases at V and 7 bases at J, with 10 bases in the middle. The DNA of the CDR3 is TGCGCCAGCAGCCAAGAAGAAGGAGCAAATGAGCAGTTCTTC. This encodes CASSQEEGANEQFF.

This clone showed up just a few times. This chain connects TRBV13 to TRBJ2-5; a weak D match, TRBD1 (6 bases). There are 15 residues in the CDR3. CDR1 and CDR2 from the germline V gene are PRHDT and FYEKMQ (reference sequence). Trimming pared 5 bases from V and 2 bases from J, leaving 15 bases between. The CDR3 nucleotides read TGTGCCAGCAGCCAACCCGGGACACGGCAAGAGACCCAGTACTTC. It translates to CASSQPGTRQETQYF.

This clone appeared a few times. V gene TRBV6-5 combines with J gene TRBJ1-1, with D tentatively TRBD1 (6 bases). CDR1 and CDR2 from the germline V gene are MNHEY and SVGAGI. This CDR3 comprises 16 residues. Trimming shortened V by 0 bases and J by 4 bases, and 15 bases separated the two germline ends. The DNA of the CDR3 is TGTGCCAGCAGTTACTCGATCACAGGGACGAGCACTGAAGCTTTCTTT. Protein product: CASSYSITGTSTEAFF.

Note on this clone: The same CDR3 can be traced to other DNA sequences in this sample. The genes are TRBV27 and TRBJ2-7; D possibly corresponds to TRBD1 (6 bases). The ends were cut back, 2 bases at V and 3 bases at J, with 11 bases in the middle. The CDR3 length is 14 residues. CDR1 and CDR2 from the germline V gene are MNHEY and SMNVEV (reference sequence). CDR3 in DNA: TGTGCCAGCAGTTTACGTGGCAGGGGCTACGAGCAGTACTTC. Translation: CASSLRGRGYEQYF.

This chain uses TRBV25-1 with TRBJ2-7; 12 bases line up with TRBD2. This CDR3 region has 16 residues. Germline lookup yields CDR1 MGHDK and CDR2 SYGVNS. J was trimmed by 0 bases and V by 5 bases; bases with no gene match: 5. This CDR3 reads CASSSSGRAASYEQYF. The CDR3 DNA is TGTGCCAGCAGTTCTAGCGGGAGGGCAGCCTCCTACGAGCAGTACTTC.

This clone was seen a handful of times. This chain uses TRBV19 with TRBJ2-7, with 9 bases fitting TRBD1. V gave up 8 bases and J gave up 4 bases; unmatched junction bases: 9. Germline V lookup: CDR1 LNHDA, CDR2 SQIVND (reference sequence). This CDR3 has 14 residues. DNA of the CDR3: TGTGCCAGTTCACCCGGGACAGGGATTTACGAGCAGTACTTC. Translation gives CASSPGTGIYEQYF.

The chain is built from TRBV29-1 and TRBJ1-1; 8 positions match TRBD1. Germline V gene lookup returns CDR1 SQVTM and CDR2 ANQGSEA. V shed 3 bases and J 5 bases; nucleotides not matched to a gene: 2. This CDR3 contains 12 residues. The CDR3: CSVDRGRTEAFF. CDR3 in DNA: TGCAGCGTTGACAGGGGGCGGACTGAAGCTTTCTTT.

V is TRBV6-6 and J is TRBJ1-5; no reliable D call. Looked up from germline, CDR1 is MNHNY and CDR2 is SVGAGI (reference sequence). Deletions cut 0 bases from V and 5 bases from J, with 11 bases between. The CDR3 covers 15 residues. In nucleotides, the CDR3 is TGTGCCAGCAGTTACTCGACGCAGAGCGATCAGCCCCAGCATTTT. It yields the protein CASSYSTQSDQPQHF.

In its sample, this clone was seen a few times. The chain joins TRBV11-2 to TRBJ2-1; 9 bases fit TRBD1. The V and J ends lost 1 base and 4 bases, in that order; junction bases with no gene match: 2. The germline V gene has CDR1 SGHAT and CDR2 FQNNGV. The CDR3 has 15 residues. The CDR3 DNA sequence: TGTGCCAGCAGCTTAGGACAGGGGGAATACAATGAGCAGTTCTTC. Its protein is CASSLGQGEYNEQFF.

V and J are TRBV29-1 and TRBJ1-5; TRBD1 matches at 7 bases. Germline assignment: CDR1 SQVTM and CDR2 ANQGSEA. Losses at the gene ends were 6 bases for V and 0 bases for J; bases not matched to a gene: 8. CDR3 length: 15 amino acids. The CDR3 here is CSVRDSSSSNQPQHF. The CDR3 bases are TGCAGCGTCCGGGACAGTTCTAGTAGCAATCAGCCCCAGCATTTT.